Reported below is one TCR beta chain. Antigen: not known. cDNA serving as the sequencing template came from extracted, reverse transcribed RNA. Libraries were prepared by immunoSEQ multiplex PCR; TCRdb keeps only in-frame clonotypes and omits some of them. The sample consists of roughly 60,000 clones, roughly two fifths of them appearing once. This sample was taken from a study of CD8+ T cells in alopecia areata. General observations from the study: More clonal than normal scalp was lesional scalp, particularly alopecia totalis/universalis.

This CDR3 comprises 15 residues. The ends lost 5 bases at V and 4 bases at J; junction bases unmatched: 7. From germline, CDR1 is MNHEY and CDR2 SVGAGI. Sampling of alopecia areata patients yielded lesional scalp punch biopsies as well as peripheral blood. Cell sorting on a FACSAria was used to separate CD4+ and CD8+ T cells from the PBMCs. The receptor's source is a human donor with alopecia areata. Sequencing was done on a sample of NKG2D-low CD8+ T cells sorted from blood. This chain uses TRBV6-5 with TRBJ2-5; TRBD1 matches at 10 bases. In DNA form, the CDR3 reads TGTGCCAGCAGTCTCCGGGACAGGGGATCAGAGACCCAGTACTTC. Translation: CASSLRDRGSETQYF.